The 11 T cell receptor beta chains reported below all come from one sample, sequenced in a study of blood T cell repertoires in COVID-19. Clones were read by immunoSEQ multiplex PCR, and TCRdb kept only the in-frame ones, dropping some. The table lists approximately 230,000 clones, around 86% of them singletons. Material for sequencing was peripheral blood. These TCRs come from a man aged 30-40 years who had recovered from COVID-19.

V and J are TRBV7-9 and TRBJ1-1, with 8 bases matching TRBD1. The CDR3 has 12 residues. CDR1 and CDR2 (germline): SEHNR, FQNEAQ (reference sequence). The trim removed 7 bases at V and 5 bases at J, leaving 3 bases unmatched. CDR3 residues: CASTGQGTEAFF. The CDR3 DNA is TGTGCCAGCACTGGACAGGGAACTGAAGCTTTCTTT. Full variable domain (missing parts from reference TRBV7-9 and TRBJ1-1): DTGVSQNPRHKITKRGQNVTFRCDPISEHNRLYWYRQTLGQGPEFLTYFQNEAQLEKSRLLSDRFSAERPKGSFSTLEIQRTEQGDSAMYLCASTGQGTEAFFGQGTRLTVV.

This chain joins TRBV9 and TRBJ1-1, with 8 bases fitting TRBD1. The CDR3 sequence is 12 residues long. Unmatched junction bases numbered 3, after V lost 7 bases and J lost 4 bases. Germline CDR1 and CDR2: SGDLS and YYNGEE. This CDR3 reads CASLGTGTEAFF. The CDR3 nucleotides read TGTGCCAGCCTAGGGACAGGCACTGAAGCTTTCTTT.

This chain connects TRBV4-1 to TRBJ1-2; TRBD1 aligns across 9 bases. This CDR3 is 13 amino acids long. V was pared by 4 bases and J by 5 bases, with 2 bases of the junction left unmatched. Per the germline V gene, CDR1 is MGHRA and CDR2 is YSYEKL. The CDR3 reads CASSRDRAYGYTF. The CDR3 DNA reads TGCGCCAGCAGCCGGGACAGGGCATATGGCTACACCTTC.

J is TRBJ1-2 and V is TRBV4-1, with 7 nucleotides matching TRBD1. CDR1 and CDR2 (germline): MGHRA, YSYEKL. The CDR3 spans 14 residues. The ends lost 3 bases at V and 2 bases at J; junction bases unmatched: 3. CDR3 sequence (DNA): TGCGCCAGCAGCCACGGACAGGTGAACTATGGCTACACCTTC. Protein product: CASSHGQVNYGYTF.

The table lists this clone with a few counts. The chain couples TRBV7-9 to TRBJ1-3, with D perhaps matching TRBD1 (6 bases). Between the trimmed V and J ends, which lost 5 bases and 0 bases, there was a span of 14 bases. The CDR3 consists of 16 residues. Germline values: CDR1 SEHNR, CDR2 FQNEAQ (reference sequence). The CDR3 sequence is CASSPGTGSSGNTIYF. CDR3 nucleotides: TGTGCCAGCAGCCCGGGAACAGGGAGCTCTGGAAACACCATATATTTT.

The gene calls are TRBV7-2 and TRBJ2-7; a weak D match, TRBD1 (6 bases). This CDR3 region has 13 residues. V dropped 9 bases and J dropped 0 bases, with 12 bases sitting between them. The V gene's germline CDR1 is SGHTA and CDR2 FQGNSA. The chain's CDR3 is CARSRQASYEQYF. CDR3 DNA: TGTGCCAGATCGAGACAGGCCTCCTACGAGCAGTACTTC. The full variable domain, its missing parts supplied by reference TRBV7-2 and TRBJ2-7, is GAGVSQSPSNKVTEKGKDVELRCDPISGHTALYWYRQSLGQGLEFLIYFQGNSAPDKSGLPSDRFSAERTGGSVSTLTIQRTQQEDSAVYLCARSRQASYEQYFGPGTRLTVT.

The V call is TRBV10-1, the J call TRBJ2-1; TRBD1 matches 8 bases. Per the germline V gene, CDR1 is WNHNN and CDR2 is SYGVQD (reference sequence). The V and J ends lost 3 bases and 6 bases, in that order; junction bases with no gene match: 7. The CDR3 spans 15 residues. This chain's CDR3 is CASSEGTGTFNEQFF. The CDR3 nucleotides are TGCGCCAGCAGTGAAGGGACAGGAACATTCAATGAGCAGTTCTTC.

The CDR3 reads CASSLLTGGYGYTF. Here the CDR3 DNA reads TGTGCCAGCAGTTTATTGACAGGGGGGTATGGCTACACCTTC. The J gene is TRBJ1-2, the V gene TRBV28; the match to TRBD1 covers 9 bases. CDR3 length equals 14 residues. V was pared by 1 base and J by 5 bases, with 2 bases of the junction left unmatched. CDR1 and CDR2 from the germline V gene are MDHEN and SYDVKM.

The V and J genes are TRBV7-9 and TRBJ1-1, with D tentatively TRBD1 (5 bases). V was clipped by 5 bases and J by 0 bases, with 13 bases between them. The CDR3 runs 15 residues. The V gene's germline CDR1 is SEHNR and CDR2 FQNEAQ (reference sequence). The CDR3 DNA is TGTGCCAGCAGCCCGCGACAGCGAATGAACACTGAAGCTTTCTTT. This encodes CASSPRQRMNTEAFF. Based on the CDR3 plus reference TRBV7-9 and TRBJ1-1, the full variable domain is DTGVSQNPRHKITKRGQNVTFRCDPISEHNRLYWYRQTLGQGPEFLTYFQNEAQLEKSRLLSDRFSAERPKGSFSTLEIQRTEQGDSAMYLCASSPRQRMNTEAFFGQGTRLTVV.

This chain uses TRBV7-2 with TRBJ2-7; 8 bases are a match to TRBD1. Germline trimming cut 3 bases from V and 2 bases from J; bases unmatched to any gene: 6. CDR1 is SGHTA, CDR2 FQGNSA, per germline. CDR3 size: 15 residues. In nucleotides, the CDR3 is TGTGCCAGCAGCTTGTATAGGACAGGGCCCTACGAGCAGTACTTC. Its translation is CASSLYRTGPYEQYF.

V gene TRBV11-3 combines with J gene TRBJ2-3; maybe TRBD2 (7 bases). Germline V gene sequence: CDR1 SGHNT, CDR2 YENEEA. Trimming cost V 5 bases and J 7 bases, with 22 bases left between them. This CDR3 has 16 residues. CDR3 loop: CASSERTGGFTNTQYF. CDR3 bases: TGTGCCAGCAGCGAACGGACGGGGGGCTTTACAAATACGCAGTATTTT.